This TCR beta chain emerged from a study of blood T cell repertoires in COVID-19. Study context: The United States, Italy and Spain provided the acute and convalescent COVID-19 samples. PBMCs, B-cell-depleted T cells, or T cells were the source of the cDNA or gDNA that made up the material.

Germline V gene sequence: CDR1 LGHDT, CDR2 YNNKEL (reference sequence). V lost 3 bases to trimming and J lost 5 bases; unmatched junction nucleotides: 7. This CDR3 is built from 16 residues. This clone was seen only once. Methods used by the authors: Estimated nucleated cell counts came from reference gene primer amplification. This table comes from immunoSEQ multiplex PCR, and its TCRdb copy is limited to in-frame clones, with some not included. V and J calls and clone size are copied from that table; D and trimming were computed from the DNA. The profile shows around 80,000 clones, roughly 87% of them singletons.

V is TRBV3-1 (or the pseudogene TRBV3-2) and J is TRBJ2-5, with 12 bases fitting TRBD2. Input material: peripheral blood. This TCR was sampled from a man older than 75 with acute or convalescent COVID-19. CDR3 DNA: TGTGCCAGCAGCCAGGCTAGCGGGGGGGCTTGGGAGACCCAGTACTTC. This translates into CASSQASGGAWETQYF.